Each of the 17 T cell receptor beta chains below was sequenced from the same sample in a study of Graves' ophthalmopathy and Graves' hyperthyroidism (dated by TCRdb to 2016 to 2019). The sequencing machine was an Illumina HiSeq 2000. TCR beta CDR3 regions were amplified from RNA transcripts for repertoire sequencing. The first round of RT-PCR was done with HTBI primers and the Qiagen OneStep RT-PCR kit, and was followed by a second round of multiplex PCR, then size selection and purification. The public reads were quality trimmed at Q25 with fastp and then assembled into clones with MiXCR by TCRdb, keeping productive beta chains. Here each entry gathers all rows of one CDR3 protein and keeps the most common genes and DNA. Recorded for this sample are over a million distinct CDR3 sequences; 35% to 40% of them occurred a single time. Around 10% of the sample goes to the ten largest clones. The sequencing sample was made of peripheral blood or thyroid tissue (not recorded which). The receptors were sampled from an adult man with Graves' hyperthyroidism.

This clonotype was seen a handful of times. J is TRBJ2-7 and V is TRBV7-9, with 7 positions matching TRBD2. The germline V gene encodes CDR1 SEHNR and CDR2 FQNEAQ (reference sequence). Losses at the gene ends were 3 bases for V and 1 base for J; bases not matched to a gene: 6. This CDR3 comprises 15 residues. CDR3 loop: CASSFSGGRSYEQYF. Here the CDR3 DNA reads TGTGCCAGCAGCTTTTCCGGGGGGAGGTCCTACGAGCAGTACTTC.

The CDR3 here is CASSSHSGGKLFF. CDR3 nucleotide sequence: TGTGCCAGCAGCTCACACTCCGGGGGTAAACTGTTTTTT. The V call is TRBV3-1, the J call TRBJ1-4; the D gene is possibly TRBD1 (5 bases). The CDR3 sequence is 13 residues long. The V gene's germline CDR1 is LGHDT and CDR2 YNNKEL (reference sequence). V lost 5 bases and J lost 11, with 15 bases in between. The full variable domain, rest sourced from reference TRBV3-1 and TRBJ1-4, is DTAVSQTPKYLVTQMGNDKSIKCEQNLGHDTMYWYKQDSKKFLKIMFSYNNKELIINETVPNRFSPKSPDKAHLNLHINSLELGDSAVYFCASSSHSGGKLFFGSGTQLSVL.

The sample holds a few counts of this clonotype. V and J are TRBV4-3 and TRBJ2-5; 14 nucleotides agree with TRBD2. Germline V gene lookup returns CDR1 LGHNA and CDR2 YSLEER. The CDR3 runs 17 residues. Trimming took 2 bases from V and 1 from J; bases not matched to a gene: 3. The DNA for the CDR3 is TGCGCCAGCAGCCAAACCGGGACTAGCGGGAGCCAAGAGACCCAGTACTTC. Translating it yields CASSQTGTSGSQETQYF.

The rearrangement links TRBV29-1 to TRBJ2-5, with 9 bases that match TRBD1. V trimming: 6 bases; J trimming: 3 bases; junction bases outside the gene matches: 8. From germline, CDR1 is SQVTM and CDR2 ANQGSEA. The CDR3 has 14 residues. The chain's CDR3 is CSVGTGGTKETQYF. In nucleotides, the CDR3 is TGCAGCGTGGGCACAGGGGGCACTAAAGAGACCCAGTACTTC.

This clonotype showed up just a few times. A much larger clone sits a single nucleotide away, making a read error possible. The CDR3, as DNA: TGCGCCAGCAGCTTGGATAGCAGCCGGGGACCCCCCCACTTT. Encoded protein: CASSLDSSRGPPHF. The chain uses TRBV5-1 and TRBJ1-6, with D possibly being TRBD1 (5 bases). Germline-derived CDR1 and CDR2 are SGHRS and YFSETQ. The CDR3 runs 14 residues.

This chain uses TRBV7-2 with TRBJ2-5; a weak D match, TRBD2 (7 bases). This CDR3 spans 15 amino acids. Trimming cost V 4 bases and J 4 bases, with 16 bases left between them. Germline values: CDR1 SGHTA, CDR2 FQGNSA. This CDR3 is CASSSRGGPGETQYF. The CDR3 nucleotides read TGTGCCAGCAGCTCTAGGGGGGGCCCGGGAGAGACCCAGTACTTC.

V is TRBV7-9 and J is TRBJ2-7, with 8 bases lining up with TRBD2. There are 15 residues in the CDR3. CDR1 and CDR2 from the germline V gene are SEHNR and FQNEAQ (reference sequence). V was pared by 6 bases and J by 4 bases, with 11 bases of the junction left unmatched. The chain's CDR3 is CASRGERGGRYEQYF. CDR3 nucleotide sequence: TGTGCCAGCAGGGGCGAAAGGGGCGGGAGGTACGAGCAGTACTTC.

This chain uses TRBV25-1 with TRBJ2-2, with 8 bases that match TRBD1. The junction had 6 bases not matched to a gene; V was cut back by 1 base and J by 8 bases. This CDR3 is 15 amino acids long. From germline, CDR1 is MGHDK and CDR2 SYGVNS. CDR3 sequence reads: CASSEWGQGAGELFF. The CDR3 DNA follows: TGTGCCAGCAGTGAATGGGGGCAGGGGGCGGGGGAGCTGTTTTTT.

This sequence joins TRBV7-2 and TRBJ2-6, with 9 bases matching TRBD1. This CDR3 spans 16 amino acids. Germline loops: CDR1 SGHTA, CDR2 FQGNSA. V was pared by 5 bases and J by 1 base, with 3 bases of the junction left unmatched. The CDR3 DNA follows: TGTGCCAGCAGCATCGGACAGGGGTCTGGGGCCAACGTCCTGACTTTC. It translates to CASSIGQGSGANVLTF.

Points on this clonotype: This sequence may be a read error, since a much larger clone differs from it by one base. The rearrangement joins TRBV20-1 to TRBJ1-5; no clear D gene. The CDR3 totals 15 residues. Germline V gene lookup returns CDR1 DFQATT and CDR2 SNEGSKA (reference sequence). DNA for the CDR3: TGCAGTGCTAGAGTGGCCGAGGGTGGCAATCGGCCCCAGCATTTT. This codes for CSARVAEGGNRPQHF.

V is TRBV2 and J is TRBJ1-2; the match to TRBD1 covers 9 bases. The CDR3 consists of 17 residues. Germline V gene data show CDR1 as SNHLY and CDR2 as FYNNEI. Trimming at V came to 5 bases and at J to 5 bases, leaving 15 bases not matched to a gene. The CDR3 DNA reads TGTGCCAGCAGTTCTTTCCCCCTGACAGGGGGGAGATATGGCTACACCTTC. This sequence encodes CASSSFPLTGGRYGYTF.

V gene TRBV7-6 combines with J gene TRBJ2-6, with 8 bases that match TRBD1. Trimming cost V 4 bases and J 10 bases; bases outside gene matches: 9. The CDR3 has 15 residues. CDR1 and CDR2 (germline): SGHVS, FNYEAQ. This chain's CDR3 is CASSSGQGRTNVLTF. For the CDR3, the DNA is TGTGCCAGCAGCTCCGGACAGGGCAGAACTAACGTCCTGACTTTC.

V gene TRBV10-3 combines with J gene TRBJ1-5; D uncertain. This CDR3 comprises 13 residues. The V end lost 6 bases, the J end lost 7 bases, and 13 bases lay between the germline ends. Germline-derived CDR1 and CDR2 are ENHRY and SYGVKD. For the CDR3, the DNA is TGTGCCATCAGCGCCGGACCGGGGCAGCCCCAGCATTTT. Translating it yields CAISAGPGQPQHF.

There are many counts of this clonotype. The CDR3 spells CASSPPPSGANVLTF. The CDR3, as DNA: TGTGCCAGTAGCCCTCCACCCAGTGGGGCCAACGTCCTGACTTTC. The chain links TRBV19 to TRBJ2-6; D not resolved. The CDR3 runs to 15 residues. Germline lookup yields CDR1 LNHDA and CDR2 SQIVND (reference sequence). Trimming left V 6 bases short and J 3 bases short, with 12 bases between. The full variable domain, with the rest looked up from reference TRBV19 and TRBJ2-6, is DGGITQSPKYLFRKEGQNVTLSCEQNLNHDAMYWYRQDPGQGLRLIYYSQIVNDFQKGDIAEGYSVSREKKESFPLTVTSAQKNPTAFYLCASSPPPSGANVLTFGAGSRLTVL.

The chain recombines TRBV25-1 with TRBJ2-7; 8 nucleotides align to TRBD1. The J segment lost 0 bases and the V segment lost 3 bases, leaving 19 bases of the junction unmatched. Germline V CDR1 and CDR2: MGHDK, SYGVNS. This CDR3 contains 20 residues. The CDR3 nucleotides read TGTGCCAGCAGTGATTTCAAATCCGAAAAGGACAGGGAAAGCTCCTACGAGCAGTACTTC. It encodes CASSDFKSEKDRESSYEQYF.

Worth noting for this clonotype: The CDR3 does not end in the conserved phenylalanine or tryptophan, so this is likely a read error. The chain uses TRBV5-4 and TRBJ2-7; 8 positions match TRBD1. The CDR3 has 14 amino acids. CDR1 SGHNT and CDR2 YYREEE come from the germline V gene (reference sequence). This CDR3 is CASSLGQGIHEQYS. The CDR3 DNA is TGCGCCAGCAGCTTAGGACAGGGCATCCACGAGCAGTACTCC.

This chain uses TRBV7-9 with TRBJ1-3; 7 bases are shared with TRBD1. The CDR3 is 12 residues long. After removal of 5 bases from V and 9 bases from J, the junction contained 4 bases not matched to a gene. Germline lookup yields CDR1 SEHNR and CDR2 FQNEAQ (reference sequence). The CDR3 is CASSADRLTIYF. For the CDR3, the DNA is TGTGCCAGCAGCGCGGACAGGCTCACCATATATTTT.